The 21 T cell receptor beta chains below were found in one sample sequenced in a study of lymphopenia after photon versus proton radiotherapy. Repertoires were generated with immunoSEQ multiplex PCR, while TCRdb's copy carries only in-frame clones and drops some. The sample lists approximately 9,100 clones; 80% to 90% were seen once. Sequences were derived from peripheral blood, sampled from a patient treated with photon-based radiotherapy. The receptors shown here come from a man at least 80 years old with cholangiocarcinoma.

The chain combines TRBV5-4 with TRBJ2-3; perhaps TRBD2 as D (6 bases). CDR1 is SGHNT, CDR2 YYREEE, per germline (reference sequence). The germline V and J ends were trimmed by 4 bases and 1 base, with 13 bases remaining between them. The CDR3 consists of 15 residues. In DNA form, the CDR3 reads TGTGCCAGCAGCAACCCGGGAGTCGGCACAGATACGCAGTATTTT. This codes for CASSNPGVGTDTQYF. Full variable domain (outside the CDR3, taken from reference TRBV5-4 and TRBJ2-3): ETGVTQSPTHLIKTRGQQVTLRCSSQSGHNTVSWYQQALGQGPQFIFQYYREEENGRGNFPPRFSGLQFPNYSSELNVNALELDDSALYLCASSNPGVGTDTQYFGPGTRLTVL.

J is TRBJ1-5 and V is TRBV16; D unresolved. The germline V and J ends were trimmed by 0 bases and 7 bases, with 7 bases remaining between them. Per germline, CDR1 KGHSY and CDR2 FQNENV. This CDR3 has 13 amino acids. CDR3 protein: CASSQSANQPQHF. The CDR3, as DNA: TGTGCCAGCAGCCAATCAGCAAACCAGCCCCAGCATTTT.

V usage is TRBV27 and J usage is TRBJ1-5; no clear D gene. V was shortened by 8 bases and J by 5 bases, with 10 bases between the two germline ends. The CDR3 is 12 amino acids. CDR1 and CDR2 from the germline V gene are MNHEY and SMNVEV (reference sequence). CDR3 loop: CASGFNYQPQHF. The CDR3 DNA reads as TGTGCCAGCGGGTTCAATTATCAGCCCCAGCATTTT.

The V call is TRBV5-1, the J call TRBJ2-3; no definite D call. Germline V lookup: CDR1 SGHRS, CDR2 YFSETQ. With 2 bases removed from V and 2 bases from J, the gap between germline ends came to 9 bases. CDR3 length: 14 residues. The CDR3 loop reads CASSFNRYTDTQYF. The CDR3 coding sequence is TGCGCCAGCAGCTTCAATCGGTACACAGATACGCAGTATTTT.

This chain uses TRBV9 with TRBJ1-2, with 9 positions matching TRBD1. The CDR3 consists of 15 residues. From germline, CDR1 is SGDLS and CDR2 YYNGEE. J was trimmed by 5 bases and V by 0 bases; bases with no gene match: 5. As DNA, the CDR3 is TGTGCCAGCAGCGTAGGAGGGACAGGGCCTTATGGCTACACCTTC. It encodes CASSVGGTGPYGYTF.

The J gene is TRBJ1-2, the V gene TRBV11-2; D is possibly TRBD1 (5 bases). CDR1 is SGHAT and CDR2 is FQNNGV in the germline V gene. The ends were cut back, 4 bases at V and 5 bases at J, with 11 bases in the middle. This CDR3 region has 13 residues. The CDR3 region has the DNA TGTGCCAGCAGCTCCAGGGCGCGGTATGGCTACACCTTC. Residues: CASSSRARYGYTF.

This sequence joins TRBV5-4 and TRBJ2-5; no clear D gene. The CDR3 spans 13 residues. The germline V and J ends were trimmed by 0 bases and 4 bases, with 7 bases remaining between them. Germline V gives CDR1 SGHNT, CDR2 YYREEE (reference sequence). The CDR3 bases are TGTGCCAGCAGCTTGGGGGTCGGAGAGACCCAGTACTTC. Residues: CASSLGVGETQYF.

This clone was counted a single time. J is TRBJ2-7 and V is TRBV29-1, with 8 positions matching TRBD2. There are 14 residues in the CDR3. Germline values: CDR1 SQVTM, CDR2 ANQGSEA. The trim removed 7 bases at V and 1 base at J, leaving 9 bases unmatched. DNA for the CDR3: TGCAGCGCTCTCGGGGGGGATACGTCCTACGAGCAGTACTTC. Translated: CSALGGDTSYEQYF.

This clone was seen a single time. Here the CDR3 reads CASSSTAVGIGGYTF. In DNA form, the CDR3 reads TGCGCCAGCAGCTCCACGGCGGTGGGTATAGGAGGCTACACCTTC. The chain carries TRBV5-1 and TRBJ1-2, with D hard to call. Germline values: CDR1 SGHRS, CDR2 YFSETQ. V was shortened by 3 bases and J by 8 bases, with 20 bases between the two germline ends. The CDR3 is made up of 15 amino acids.

This clone was seen a few times. The chain links TRBV2 to TRBJ1-2; 9 positions agree with TRBD1. There are 13 residues in the CDR3. In germline, CDR1 is SNHLY, CDR2 FYNNEI. V was clipped by 4 bases and J by 8 bases; unmatched bases: 5. This CDR3 reads CASSGDREEGYTF. Here the CDR3 DNA reads TGTGCCAGCAGTGGGGACAGGGAAGAAGGCTACACCTTC.

This clone was counted once. J is TRBJ2-7 and V is TRBV7-3; no firm D call. The germline V gene has CDR1 SGHTA and CDR2 FQGTGA. The germline V and J ends were trimmed by 5 bases and 5 bases, with 13 bases remaining between them. This CDR3 spans 13 amino acids. In nucleotides, the CDR3 is TGTGCCAGCAGCCCGAACCCCCTCCACGAGCAGTACTTC. This codes for CASSPNPLHEQYF.

The chain joins TRBV27 to TRBJ2-5; 11 positions match TRBD2. CDR1 MNHEY and CDR2 SMNVEV come from the germline V gene (reference sequence). CDR3 length equals 14 residues. The V gene end was trimmed by 3 bases and the J gene end by 5 bases; junction bases not matched to a gene: 2. CDR3 nucleotides: TGTGCCAGCAGTTTTAGCGGGGGGGAGGAGACCCAGTACTTC. Its protein product is CASSFSGGEETQYF.

The rearrangement links TRBV28 to TRBJ1-1; unclear D gene. Per germline, CDR1 MDHEN and CDR2 SYDVKM. V was cut by 5 bases and J by 1 base, with 8 bases left in between. The CDR3 is made up of 13 amino acids. The CDR3, as DNA: TGTGCCAGCAGTCGGCCGGGGAACACTGAAGCTTTCTTT. This translates into CASSRPGNTEAFF.

The rearrangement links TRBV5-1 to TRBJ2-7; 9 nucleotides agree with TRBD1. V gave up 5 bases and J gave up 2 bases; unmatched junction bases: 5. CDR3 size: 14 residues. Germline assignment: CDR1 SGHRS and CDR2 YFSETQ. In DNA, the CDR3 is TGCGCCAGCAGATTGACAGGGGGAGCCTACGAGCAGTACTTC. It specifies CASRLTGGAYEQYF.

The V call is TRBV28, the J call TRBJ1-1, with 8 bases identical to TRBD1. Germline CDR1 reads MDHEN; CDR2 reads SYDVKM. V lost 2 bases, J lost 1 base, and 0 bases stayed unmatched. The CDR3 loop spans 14 amino acids. The CDR3 is CASSLGTGNTEAFF. The CDR3 DNA is TGTGCCAGCAGTTTAGGGACAGGGAACACTGAAGCTTTCTTT.

This clone was seen a single time. The V gene is TRBV5-4, the J gene TRBJ2-3; TRBD1 matches 11 bases. V was clipped by 4 bases and J by 4 bases; unmatched bases: 5. This CDR3 spans 15 amino acids. The germline CDR1 and CDR2 sequences are SGHNT and YYREEE (reference sequence). CDR3 sequence (DNA): TGTGCCAGCAGCATGGGACAGGGGGACGCAGATACGCAGTATTTT. Translated: CASSMGQGDADTQYF.

This chain links TRBV7-9 with TRBJ1-1; the D gene is possibly TRBD1 (6 bases). The CDR3 runs 16 residues. Germline CDR1 reads SEHNR; CDR2 reads FQNEAQ (reference sequence). V was cut by 2 bases and J by 0 bases, with 13 bases left in between. CDR3 loop: CASSLLTGFMNTEAFF. CDR3 sequence (DNA): TGTGCCAGCAGCTTATTGACAGGTTTCATGAACACTGAAGCTTTCTTT. Full variable domain (missing parts from reference TRBV7-9 and TRBJ1-1): DTGVSQNPRHKITKRGQNVTFRCDPISEHNRLYWYRQTLGQGPEFLTYFQNEAQLEKSRLLSDRFSAERPKGSFSTLEIQRTEQGDSAMYLCASSLLTGFMNTEAFFGQGTRLTVV.

This chain joins TRBV5-1 and TRBJ1-1; D is unclear. The CDR3 extends over 13 amino acids. Trimming stripped 0 bases from V and 8 bases from J, with 11 bases between. Germline CDR1 is SGHRS and CDR2 is YFSETQ. CDR3 in amino acids: CASSLVSDGEAFF. As DNA, the CDR3 is TGCGCCAGCAGCTTGGTAAGTGACGGCGAAGCTTTCTTT. Full variable domain (remainder filled in from reference TRBV5-1 and TRBJ1-1): KAGVTQTPRYLIKTRGQQVTLSCSPISGHRSVSWYQQTPGQGLQFLFEYFSETQRNKGNFPGRFSGRQFSNSRSEMNVSTLELGDSALYLCASSLVSDGEAFFGQGTRLTVV.

This chain links TRBV27 with TRBJ2-3, with D maybe TRBD2 (6 bases). The CDR3 runs to 16 residues. V shed 5 bases and J shed 2 bases, with 17 bases lying between them. Looked up from germline, CDR1 is MNHEY and CDR2 is SMNVEV (reference sequence). This CDR3 reads CASSPMLPGDTDTQYF. In nucleotides, the CDR3 is TGTGCCAGCAGTCCTATGTTGCCGGGGGACACAGATACGCAGTATTTT.

A note on this clone: This same CDR3 is encoded by further DNA sequences in the sample. The chain carries TRBV7-8 and TRBJ1-2; D possibly corresponds to TRBD1 (5 bases). There are 15 residues in the CDR3. Germline V gene sequence: CDR1 SGHVS, CDR2 FQNEAQ. With 5 bases removed from V and 4 bases from J, the gap between germline ends came to 17 bases. The CDR3 bases are TGTGCCAGCAGCCCAGCGGGCAGGGTTGTCTATGGCTACACCTTC. It yields the protein CASSPAGRVVYGYTF.

The table lists this clone with a count of one. V is TRBV5-1 and J is TRBJ2-5; D is unclear. This CDR3 has 13 residues. Trimming pared 2 bases from V and 1 base from J, leaving 6 bases between. Germline V gene lookup returns CDR1 SGHRS and CDR2 YFSETQ. CDR3 coding DNA: TGCGCCAGCAGCTTTACGGGCCAAGAGACCCAGTACTTC. It encodes CASSFTGQETQYF.